These 29 T cell receptor beta chains were sequenced from one sample in a study of cytomegalovirus exposure and HLA in healthy donors. The PCR ran on 60 Vbeta and 13 Jbeta primers. Repertoires were generated with immunoSEQ multiplex PCR, while TCRdb's copy carries only in-frame clones and drops some. The data show 140,000 or so clones, with roughly 68% seen just once and about 4.5% held by the top ten. Input material: PBMCs. Receptor source: a man aged 60 to 69 in good health and CMV-seronegative.

This sequence joins TRBV30 and TRBJ1-2; D unclear. V was cut by 3 bases and J by 7 bases, with 6 bases left in between. Germline V gene sequence: CDR1 GTSNPN, CDR2 SVGIG (reference sequence). The length of the CDR3 is 10 residues. The CDR3: CAWRRGGYTF. The CDR3, as DNA: TGTGCCTGGAGGAGAGGTGGCTACACCTTC.

This chain uses TRBV29-1 with TRBJ2-7, with 9 positions matching TRBD2. CDR3 size: 15 residues. V was clipped by 5 bases and J by 0 bases; unmatched bases: 8. Germline-derived CDR1 and CDR2 are SQVTM and ANQGSEA. The DNA for the CDR3 is TGCAGCGTTTTTGGTCTAGCGGGGAGCTCCTACGAGCAGTACTTC. It is translated as CSVFGLAGSSYEQYF.

The chain couples TRBV27 to TRBJ2-7; D perhaps matches TRBD2 (6 bases). V lost 1 base and J lost 2, with 12 bases in between. The CDR3 spans 15 residues. Germline V gene lookup returns CDR1 MNHEY and CDR2 SMNVEV (reference sequence). CDR3 residues: CASSLFGREAYEQYF. The CDR3 nucleotides are TGTGCCAGCAGTTTATTCGGCAGGGAGGCCTACGAGCAGTACTTC.

This clone was picked up one time. V gene TRBV5-1 combines with J gene TRBJ1-2; 9 positions agree with TRBD1. CDR3 length: 15 amino acids. V shed 4 bases, J shed 2 bases, and the junction held 6 bases outside the gene matches. Germline loops: CDR1 SGHRS, CDR2 YFSETQ. The CDR3 DNA reads as TGCGCCAGCAGCCCCCGACAGGGGGTAAACTATGGCTACACCTTC. Translating it yields CASSPRQGVNYGYTF. Drawing the rest from reference TRBV5-1 and TRBJ1-2, the complete variable domain is KAGVTQTPRYLIKTRGQQVTLSCSPISGHRSVSWYQQTPGQGLQFLFEYFSETQRNKGNFPGRFSGRQFSNSRSEMNVSTLELGDSALYLCASSPRQGVNYGYTFGSGTRLTVV.

Only a few counts were recorded for this clone. The chain uses TRBV28 and TRBJ1-5; D gene unclear. Germline V CDR1 and CDR2: MDHEN, SYDVKM. The V and J ends lost 5 bases and 9 bases respectively, with 11 bases between them. CDR3 length: 12 amino acids. This chain's CDR3 is CASSLSRWPQHF. CDR3 nucleotide sequence: TGTGCCAGCAGTCTGTCCCGGTGGCCCCAGCATTTT.

J is TRBJ1-1 and V is TRBV7-3; TRBD1 aligns across 7 bases. V was pared by 3 bases and J by 5 bases, with 6 bases of the junction left unmatched. This CDR3 contains 14 residues. Germline-derived CDR1 and CDR2 are SGHTA and FQGTGA. CDR3 coding DNA: TGTGCCAGCAGCTTTACAGGGGTGGAGACTGAAGCTTTCTTT. Its protein product is CASSFTGVETEAFF.

The chain couples TRBV11-3 to TRBJ2-1; D may be TRBD2 (6 bases). Germline CDR1 reads SGHNT; CDR2 reads YENEEA. The CDR3 consists of 15 residues. V lost 2 bases to trimming and J lost 8 bases, with 16 bases between them. CDR3: CASSLLGGEVDEQFF. CDR3 nucleotide sequence: TGTGCCAGCAGCTTATTAGGAGGGGAGGTAGATGAGCAGTTCTTC.

The J gene is TRBJ2-3, the V gene TRBV30; possible D gene TRBD1, 5 bases. Germline V gene data show CDR1 as GTSNPN and CDR2 as SVGIG (reference sequence). Between the trimmed V and J ends, which lost 2 bases and 5 bases, there was a span of 8 bases. The CDR3 has 12 residues. CDR3 loop: CAWSYRRDTQYF. The CDR3 DNA is TGTGCCTGGAGTTACAGGAGAGATACGCAGTATTTT.

The chain couples TRBV9 to TRBJ2-7; the match to TRBD2 covers 9 bases. V gave up 0 bases and J gave up 3 bases; unmatched junction bases: 10. The length of the CDR3 is 17 residues. In germline, CDR1 is SGDLS, CDR2 YYNGEE. The CDR3 DNA sequence: TGTGCCAGCAGCGTAGGACTAGCGGAAGTTTCTGGCTACGAGCAGTACTTC. Amino acid sequence: CASSVGLAEVSGYEQYF.

In DNA form, the CDR3 reads TGCAGCGTACCGACAGGCCAAGAGACCCAGTACTTC. Amino acids: CSVPTGQETQYF. The chain employs TRBV29-1 and TRBJ2-5; D is perhaps TRBD1 (6 bases). Deletions cut 6 bases from V and 1 base from J, with 9 bases between. The CDR3 has 12 residues. In germline, CDR1 is SQVTM, CDR2 ANQGSEA.

The chain has TRBV19 and TRBJ2-3, with TRBD1 as a possible D gene (8 bases). The CDR3 is 14 residues long. V gave up 4 bases and J gave up 3 bases, with 11 bases separating them. Germline CDR1 and CDR2: LNHDA and SQIVND (reference sequence). CDR3 DNA sequence: TGTGCCAGTAGTAACAGGGGGGGGACAGATACGCAGTATTTT. This sequence encodes CASSNRGGTDTQYF.

This chain uses TRBV2 with TRBJ2-5, with 9 bases identical to TRBD2. After removal of 4 bases from V and 11 bases from J, the junction contained 14 bases not matched to a gene. This CDR3 is built from 15 residues. Germline CDR1 reads SNHLY; CDR2 reads FYNNEI. The CDR3 region has the DNA TGTGCCAGCAGTGGAGTAGCGGGAGAGTCGGAAGAGCAGTACTTC. Its translation: CASSGVAGESEEQYF.

The rearrangement links TRBV30 to TRBJ2-3; 7 nucleotides align to TRBD2. Germline V gives CDR1 GTSNPN, CDR2 SVGIG (reference sequence). V shed 4 bases and J 0 bases; nucleotides not matched to a gene: 7. The CDR3 is 15 residues long. The CDR3 nucleotides are TGTGCCTGGACCCGACTAGCCCTAAGCACAGATACGCAGTATTTT. As protein: CAWTRLALSTDTQYF.

This clone was seen a few times. As DNA, the CDR3 is TGTGCCAGCAGCGTAGCCCCCTCGAGGGTTGGCTACACCTTC. This gives the protein CASSVAPSRVGYTF. This chain joins TRBV9 and TRBJ1-2; D gene uncertain. The germline CDR1 and CDR2 sequences are SGDLS and YYNGEE. V lost 0 bases and J lost 7, with 13 bases in between. The CDR3 is 14 residues long. The full variable domain, with the rest looked up from reference TRBV9 and TRBJ1-2, is DSGVTQTPKHLITATGQRVTLRCSPRSGDLSVYWYQQSLDQGLQFLIQYYNGEERAKGNILERFSAQQFPDLHSELNLSSLELGDSALYFCASSVAPSRVGYTFGSGTRLTVV.

The chain employs TRBV6-4 and TRBJ1-5; possible D gene TRBD1, 5 bases. Germline CDR1 and CDR2: MRHNA and SNTAGT. The CDR3 sequence is 13 residues long. V was trimmed by 5 bases and J by 4 bases, leaving 9 bases between them. The CDR3 DNA sequence: TGTGCCAGCAGTACAGGCTCGAATCAGCCCCAGCATTTT. Translating it yields CASSTGSNQPQHF.

The chain uses TRBV30 and TRBJ2-2; tentative D call: TRBD1 (6 bases). The CDR3 totals 19 residues. The germline V and J ends were trimmed by 0 bases and 6 bases, with 26 bases remaining between them. CDR1 and CDR2 from the germline V gene are GTSNPN and SVGIG (reference sequence). The CDR3 DNA is TGTGCCTGGAGTGTTGGCAGGTTGGGGGCGAAGGTTTTCGCCGGGGAGCTGTTTTTT. This translates into CAWSVGRLGAKVFAGELFF.

V usage is TRBV9 and J usage is TRBJ2-1; 13 bases line up with TRBD2. This CDR3 spans 17 amino acids. V lost 2 bases and J lost 4; bases outside the gene matches: 6. CDR1 is SGDLS and CDR2 is YYNGEE in the germline V gene. Written as DNA, the CDR3 is TGTGCCAGCAGCGTGTACCTGGGACTAGCGGGATACAATGAGCAGTTCTTC. The encoded protein is CASSVYLGLAGYNEQFF.

Only one count was recorded for this clone. V usage is TRBV28 and J usage is TRBJ1-2; D is unresolved. Germline V gene lookup returns CDR1 MDHEN and CDR2 SYDVKM. The CDR3 spans 13 residues. The V end lost 2 bases, the J end lost 4 bases, and 8 bases lay between the germline ends. This CDR3 reads CASSLTDTYGYTF. DNA of the CDR3: TGTGCCAGCAGTTTAACAGACACCTATGGCTACACCTTC.

The V call is TRBV18, the J call TRBJ2-1; possible D gene TRBD2, 6 bases. The V gene's germline CDR1 is KGHSH and CDR2 LQKENI. This CDR3 region has 17 residues. V shed 3 bases and J shed 2 bases, with 17 bases lying between them. CDR3 sequence: CASSPRGAGSAYNEQFF. CDR3 DNA: TGTGCCAGCTCACCTCGTGGGGCGGGATCGGCCTACAATGAGCAGTTCTTC.

This clone came up a few times. The chain carries TRBV5-1 and TRBJ2-2; 7 nucleotides align to TRBD1. V lost 2 bases to trimming and J lost 5 bases; unmatched junction nucleotides: 3. Germline loops: CDR1 SGHRS, CDR2 YFSETQ. The CDR3 extends over 14 amino acids. The CDR3, as DNA: TGCGCCAGCAGCTTACTACAGGGGACCGGGGAGCTGTTTTTT. It specifies CASSLLQGTGELFF.

The chain couples TRBV9 to TRBJ2-7, with TRBD1 matching over 11 bases. CDR3 length: 15 residues. Trimming cost V 1 base and J 6 bases; bases outside gene matches: 6. The V gene's germline CDR1 is SGDLS and CDR2 YYNGEE. The CDR3: CASSVSSDRGLEQYF. The CDR3 region has the DNA TGTGCCAGCAGCGTAAGTTCGGACAGGGGGCTCGAGCAGTACTTC.

The gene calls are TRBV7-8 and TRBJ2-1; the D gene is possibly TRBD2 (6 bases). V dropped 3 bases and J dropped 0 bases, with 18 bases sitting between them. This CDR3 is 18 amino acids long. The V gene's germline CDR1 is SGHVS and CDR2 FQNEAQ. The CDR3 DNA reads as TGTGCCAGCAGCTTGGGTGCTATAGCGGAGAGCTCCTACAATGAGCAGTTCTTC. Amino acid sequence: CASSLGAIAESSYNEQFF.

The gene calls are TRBV27 and TRBJ2-3, with 7 bases fitting TRBD2. The CDR3 has 16 amino acids. Per the germline V gene, CDR1 is MNHEY and CDR2 is SMNVEV (reference sequence). V was pared by 5 bases and J by 2 bases, with 10 bases of the junction left unmatched. The CDR3 sequence is CASSQVGGRPTDTQYF. The CDR3 DNA reads as TGTGCCAGCAGTCAAGTCGGGGGGAGGCCCACAGATACGCAGTATTTT.

J is TRBJ1-1 and V is TRBV7-9, with 8 bases lining up with TRBD1. There are 13 residues in the CDR3. The V and J ends lost 5 bases and 3 bases, in that order; junction bases with no gene match: 2. The V gene's germline CDR1 is SEHNR and CDR2 FQNEAQ (reference sequence). CDR3 sequence: CASSLTGDTEAFF. In DNA, the CDR3 is TGTGCCAGCAGCCTGACAGGGGACACTGAAGCTTTCTTT.

This clone was counted a single time. The genes are TRBV9 and TRBJ2-7, with 14 bases that match TRBD2. The V gene end was trimmed by 4 bases and the J gene end by 7 bases; junction bases not matched to a gene: 10. Germline lookup yields CDR1 SGDLS and CDR2 YYNGEE. The CDR3 is 16 amino acids. Here the CDR3 DNA reads TGTGCCAGCAGCCCCCAGACTAGCGGGAGGGACGAAGAGCAGTACTTC. Translated: CASSPQTSGRDEEQYF.

The chain combines TRBV29-1 with TRBJ2-3; D is uncertain. Germline V CDR1 and CDR2: SQVTM, ANQGSEA. With 4 bases removed from V and 2 bases from J, the gap between germline ends came to 7 bases. The CDR3 runs to 12 residues. The CDR3 DNA reads TGCAGCGTTGGGGCCTTCACAGATACGCAGTATTTT. Its protein product is CSVGAFTDTQYF.

This clone was seen a few times. The rearrangement uses TRBV4-3 and TRBJ2-2, with 8 bases fitting TRBD2. J lost 5 bases, V lost 4 bases, and 3 bases had no gene match. CDR1 LGHNA and CDR2 YSLEER come from the germline V gene. The CDR3 runs to 14 residues. The CDR3, as DNA: TGCGCCAGCAGCCCGGGACTAGTTACCGGGGAGCTGTTTTTT. This encodes CASSPGLVTGELFF.

CDR3 amino acids: CASSLGFSGRIGTDTQYF. In DNA, the CDR3 is TGTGCCAGCAGCTTAGGGTTTAGCGGGAGGATCGGGACAGATACGCAGTATTTT. The chain employs TRBV7-2 and TRBJ2-3; 10 positions agree with TRBD2. Trimming took 1 base from V and 3 from J; bases not matched to a gene: 10. CDR1 and CDR2 (germline): SGHTA, FQGNSA. The CDR3 is 18 amino acids.

This clone was seen a few times. This sequence joins TRBV6-5 and TRBJ1-4; tentative D call: TRBD1 (6 bases). CDR1 is MNHEY, CDR2 SVGAGI, per germline. V was cut by 2 bases and J by 8 bases, with 9 bases left in between. The CDR3 is 13 residues long. CDR3 nucleotide sequence: TGTGCCAGCAGTTACAACAGGGACGAAAAACTGTTTTTT. Residues: CASSYNRDEKLFF.